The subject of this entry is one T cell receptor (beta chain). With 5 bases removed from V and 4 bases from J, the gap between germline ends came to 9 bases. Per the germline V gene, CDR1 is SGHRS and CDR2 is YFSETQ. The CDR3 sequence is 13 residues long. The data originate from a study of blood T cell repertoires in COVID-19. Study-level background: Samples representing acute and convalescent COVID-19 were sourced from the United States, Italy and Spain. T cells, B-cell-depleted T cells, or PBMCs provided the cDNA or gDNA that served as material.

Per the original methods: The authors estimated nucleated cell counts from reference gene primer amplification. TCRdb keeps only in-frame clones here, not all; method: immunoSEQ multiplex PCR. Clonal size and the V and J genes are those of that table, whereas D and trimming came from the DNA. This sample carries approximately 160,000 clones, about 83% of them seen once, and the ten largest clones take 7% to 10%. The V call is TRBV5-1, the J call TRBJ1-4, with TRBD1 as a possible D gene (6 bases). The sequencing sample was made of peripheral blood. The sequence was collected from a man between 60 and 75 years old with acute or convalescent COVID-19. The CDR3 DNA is TGCGCCAGCAGTGGGGGCATTAATGAAAAACTGTTTTTT. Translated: CASSGGINEKLFF. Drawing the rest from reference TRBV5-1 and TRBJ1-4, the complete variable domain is KAGVTQTPRYLIKTRGQQVTLSCSPISGHRSVSWYQQTPGQGLQFLFEYFSETQRNKGNFPGRFSGRQFSNSRSEMNVSTLELGDSALYLCASSGGINEKLFFGSGTQLSVL.